The clone carrying this T cell receptor (beta chain) was counted only a few times. The antigen is not known. In the PCR, 60 Vbeta and 13 Jbeta primers were used. The table came from immunoSEQ multiplex PCR; TCRdb's copy has only in-frame clones and leaves some out. The sample has some 110,000 clones; more than 70% are singletons. Germline lookup yields CDR1 MNHNY and CDR2 SVGAGI (reference sequence). The CDR3 spans 14 residues. The germline V and J ends were trimmed by 0 bases and 7 bases, with 11 bases remaining between them. The sample belongs to a study of cytomegalovirus exposure and HLA in healthy donors. Study-level results: The authors assumed roughly uniform sequencing depth across donors for presence/absence analyses. Equally common other TCR beta chains were less clonally expanded than HLA-associated ones, a later analysis found. Links to common viral pathogens appeared, in a later analysis, for several of the most significant clusters.

This chain connects TRBV6-6 to TRBJ2-3; a possible D gene is TRBD1 (6 bases). The specimen was PBMCs. This sequence was found in a man aged 45-65 years in good health and CMV-seropositive. CDR3 protein: CASSYSGALNTQYF. CDR3 DNA sequence: TGTGCCAGCAGTTACTCGGGGGCCTTAAATACGCAGTATTTT.